One and the same sample provided the 30 T cell receptor beta chains below, sequenced in a study of cytomegalovirus exposure and HLA in healthy donors. The PCR ran on 60 Vbeta and 13 Jbeta primers. TCRdb's copy holds only in-frame clones and misses some; the assay was immunoSEQ multiplex PCR. This table has some 110,000 clones, over 60% appearing once. The sequencing input was PBMCs. These receptors came from a woman between 18 and 29 years old in good health and CMV-seropositive.

The rearrangement links TRBV6-1 to TRBJ1-4; 7 bases line up with TRBD1. The J segment lost 7 bases and the V segment lost 7 bases, leaving 9 bases of the junction unmatched. CDR3 size: 14 residues. The germline CDR1 and CDR2 sequences are MNHNS and SASEGT. CDR3 nucleotides: TGTGCCAGCATTCGCCCTGGGACAGCTGAAAAACTGTTTTTT. It is translated as CASIRPGTAEKLFF.

The CDR3 sequence: CASGTGFNSPLHF. The DNA for the CDR3 is TGCGCCAGCGGAACAGGCTTTAATTCACCCCTCCACTTT. The chain is built from TRBV5-1 and TRBJ1-6, with a tentative D call TRBD1 (5 bases). Germline-derived CDR1 and CDR2 are SGHRS and YFSETQ. The CDR3 is made up of 13 amino acids. Trimming left V 7 bases short and J 6 bases short, with 11 bases between.

The chain employs TRBV7-2 and TRBJ1-2; a possible D gene is TRBD1 (5 bases). The CDR3 has 14 amino acids. V was cut by 5 bases and J by 13 bases, with 23 bases left in between. CDR1 is SGHTA and CDR2 is FQGNSA in the germline V gene. As DNA, the CDR3 is TGTGCCAGCAGCGACCAGCCTTGGTCTTGGGGGGGCACCTTC. Protein: CASSDQPWSWGGTF.

This clone was counted a single time. The junction departs from germline at one end; a sequencing error may be responsible. The rearrangement links TRBV7-7 to TRBJ2-5; the D gene is possibly TRBD2 (5 bases). The CDR3 has 13 residues. Germline CDR1 is SSHAT and CDR2 is FNYEAQ (reference sequence). The CDR3 DNA follows: TGTGCTAGCAGCGACATTGGAGGAGAGACCCAGTACTTC. Its protein product is CASSDIGGETQYF.

This clone was seen more than once but under ten times. The chain recombines TRBV27 with TRBJ1-1; D might be TRBD1 (6 bases). The V end lost 2 bases, the J end lost 5 bases, and 12 bases lay between the germline ends. Germline-derived CDR1 and CDR2 are MNHEY and SMNVEV (reference sequence). This CDR3 has 14 residues. The CDR3 protein is CASSLNREGTEAFF. The DNA of the CDR3 is TGTGCCAGCAGTTTAAACAGGGAGGGGACTGAAGCTTTCTTT.

The chain is built from TRBV5-4 and TRBJ1-2; 8 bases align to TRBD1. Germline CDR1 is SGHNT and CDR2 is YYREEE (reference sequence). The CDR3 extends over 13 amino acids. V lost 4 bases, J lost 4 bases, and 3 bases stayed unmatched. CDR3 coding DNA: TGTGCCAGCAGCCCCGACAGGGGCTATGGCTACACCTTC. Translated, it gives CASSPDRGYGYTF.

This rearrangement joins TRBV6-1 to TRBJ1-2, with a tentative D call TRBD1 (5 bases). Germline V gives CDR1 MNHNS, CDR2 SASEGT. Trimming removed 4 bases at V and 2 bases at J, with 11 bases between. CDR3 length: 14 residues. CDR3 in amino acids: CASSGGPTNYGYTF. In nucleotides, the CDR3 is TGTGCCAGCAGTGGGGGCCCGACGAACTATGGCTACACCTTC.

The chain joins TRBV6-5 to TRBJ1-2; 9 nucleotides match TRBD1. The CDR3 sequence is 14 residues long. With V trimmed by 5 bases and J by 7 bases, 8 bases remained unmatched. The germline gives CDR1 MNHEY, CDR2 SVGAGI. The CDR3 loop reads CASSEIGTGTGYTF. CDR3 nucleotides: TGTGCCAGCAGTGAAATTGGGACAGGGACTGGCTACACCTTC.

V is TRBV27 and J is TRBJ2-7; TRBD1 is a possible D gene (5 bases). V lost 6 bases and J lost 1, with 13 bases in between. The CDR3 contains 14 residues. The germline gives CDR1 MNHEY, CDR2 SMNVEV (reference sequence). CDR3 DNA: TGTGCCAGCAGACGGACGCAGGGTTCCTACGAGCAGTACTTC. Amino acids: CASRRTQGSYEQYF.

This clone was seen a single time. The gene calls are TRBV5-6 and TRBJ2-7, with a weak D call TRBD2 (5 bases). Trimming took 1 base from V and 3 from J, leaving 11 bases between them. Germline CDR1 is SGHDT and CDR2 is YYEEEE. The CDR3 consists of 14 residues. The DNA for the CDR3 is TGTGCCAGCAGCTTGCCTACTAGGGACTACGAGCAGTACTTC. It translates to CASSLPTRDYEQYF.

This rearrangement joins TRBV28 to TRBJ1-1; TRBD1 matches at 8 bases. Per germline, CDR1 MDHEN and CDR2 SYDVKM. The CDR3 loop spans 15 amino acids. V gave up 2 bases and J gave up 0 bases; unmatched junction bases: 2. The CDR3 DNA sequence: TGTGCCAGCAGTTTACGGACAGGGTTGAACACTGAAGCTTTCTTT. This translates into CASSLRTGLNTEAFF.

CDR3 sequence reads: CASSRSPATNEKLFF. CDR3 nucleotides: TGTGCCAGCTCACGAAGCCCCGCAACTAATGAAAAACTGTTTTTT. The chain combines TRBV18 with TRBJ1-4; D unresolved. This CDR3 has 15 amino acids. Germline V gene data show CDR1 as KGHSH and CDR2 as LQKENI. Trimming took 4 bases from V and 0 from J, leaving 9 bases between them.

This chain uses TRBV15 with TRBJ2-1, with a possible D match to TRBD1 (5 bases). This CDR3 has 14 amino acids. CDR1 and CDR2 from the germline V gene are LNHNV and YYDKDF (reference sequence). V lost 2 bases and J lost 4, with 9 bases in between. The CDR3 DNA reads as TGTGCCACCAGCAGAACCGACAGTTACAATGAGCAGTTCTTC. Translation: CATSRTDSYNEQFF.

The chain combines TRBV5-1 with TRBJ2-1; 9 bases align to TRBD2. After removal of 0 bases from V and 7 bases from J, the junction contained 8 bases not matched to a gene. Germline V gene lookup returns CDR1 SGHRS and CDR2 YFSETQ. This CDR3 has 16 amino acids. For the CDR3, the DNA is TGCGCCAGCAGCTTGGAACTAGCGGGTTTCCCTAATGAGCAGTTCTTC. Protein sequence: CASSLELAGFPNEQFF. Filled out from reference TRBV5-1 and TRBJ2-1, the complete variable domain reads KAGVTQTPRYLIKTRGQQVTLSCSPISGHRSVSWYQQTPGQGLQFLFEYFSETQRNKGNFPGRFSGRQFSNSRSEMNVSTLELGDSALYLCASSLELAGFPNEQFFGPGTRLTVL.

The chain employs TRBV4-1 and TRBJ1-1; D is uncertain. With 0 bases removed from V and 5 bases from J, the gap between germline ends came to 10 bases. The CDR3 totals 14 residues. Germline CDR1 is MGHRA and CDR2 is YSYEKL. DNA of the CDR3: TGCGCCAGCAGCCAAGAAGCAAAAGAAACTGAAGCTTTCTTT. Translated, it gives CASSQEAKETEAFF.

CDR3 sequence reads: CASSHWYSNTGELFF. CDR3 nucleotides: TGTGCCAGCAGCCACTGGTACAGCAACACCGGGGAGCTGTTTTTT. The rearrangement joins TRBV5-4 to TRBJ2-2; D is unresolved. Germline V gene data show CDR1 as SGHNT and CDR2 as YYREEE (reference sequence). The CDR3 length is 15 residues. Trimming removed 4 bases from V and 2 bases from J, with 12 bases in between.

The rearrangement joins TRBV15 to TRBJ2-7; 9 nucleotides align to TRBD2. The V gene's germline CDR1 is LNHNV and CDR2 YYDKDF (reference sequence). With 2 bases clipped from V and 1 base from J, the junction kept 9 bases outside the gene matches. The CDR3 contains 17 residues. CDR3 loop: CATSRKRTSATSYEQYF. The CDR3 region has the DNA TGTGCCACCAGCAGAAAAAGGACTAGCGCCACTTCCTACGAGCAGTACTTC.

This chain connects TRBV19 to TRBJ2-7, with TRBD1 matching 7 bases. Germline V CDR1 and CDR2: LNHDA, SQIVND (reference sequence). The CDR3 extends over 16 amino acids. V was pared by 0 bases and J by 3 bases, with 8 bases of the junction left unmatched. In DNA, the CDR3 is TGTGCCAGTAGTATAGACCCCAAGGGGGCGAACTACGAGCAGTACTTC. This encodes CASSIDPKGANYEQYF.

V is TRBV7-8 and J is TRBJ1-3; 7 bases match TRBD1. CDR1 is SGHVS, CDR2 FQNEAQ, per germline. V lost 5 bases to trimming and J lost 3 bases; unmatched junction nucleotides: 16. The CDR3 has 18 amino acids. CDR3 amino acids: CASSPQSIQGSYGNTIYF. The CDR3 nucleotides read TGTGCCAGCAGCCCCCAGTCGATACAGGGGAGTTATGGAAACACCATATATTTT.

This chain joins TRBV28 and TRBJ1-5; D ambiguous. The CDR3 is 11 amino acids. Between the trimmed V and J ends, which lost 3 bases and 8 bases, there was a span of 5 bases. CDR1 is MDHEN, CDR2 SYDVKM, per germline. DNA of the CDR3: TGTGCCAGCAGTTTGGCGGAGCCCCAGCATTTT. Translated, it gives CASSLAEPQHF.

This clone has a handful of counts. The rearrangement uses TRBV7-3 and TRBJ2-7, with a tentative D call TRBD2 (6 bases). Trimming removed 8 bases from V and 0 bases from J, with 17 bases in between. CDR3 length: 15 amino acids. CDR1 is SGHTA and CDR2 is FQGTGA in the germline V gene. For the CDR3, the DNA is TGTGCCAGCGGCGGGGTTCCTACACTCTCCTACGAGCAGTACTTC. Residues: CASGGVPTLSYEQYF.

The CDR3 loop reads CASSYVAGSSTDTQYF. DNA for the CDR3: TGTGCCAGCAGCTATGTAGCGGGGTCTAGCACAGATACGCAGTATTTT. The chain links TRBV5-6 to TRBJ2-3, with 8 bases identical to TRBD2. Germline lookup yields CDR1 SGHDT and CDR2 YYEEEE. This CDR3 comprises 16 residues. V shed 3 bases, J shed 0 bases, and the junction held 6 bases outside the gene matches. The full variable domain, its missing parts supplied by reference TRBV5-6 and TRBJ2-3, is DAGVTQSPTHLIKTRGQQVTLRCSPKSGHDTVSWYQQALGQGPQFIFQYYEEEERQRGNFPDRFSGHQFPNYSSELNVNALLLGDSALYLCASSYVAGSSTDTQYFGPGTRLTVL.

A remark on this clone: One end of the junction does not line up with germline, which may come from a read error. The V call is TRBV5-1, the J call TRBJ2-7; 10 nucleotides line up with TRBD1. The CDR3 has 16 residues. Germline V lookup: CDR1 SGHRS, CDR2 YFSETQ. CDR3 in DNA: TGCGCCAGCAGCTTTACACCGGGACAGGGGACCTACGAGCGGTACTTC. Residues: CASSFTPGQGTYERYF.

The chain uses TRBV6-5 and TRBJ1-2, with a tentative D call TRBD1 (5 bases). V was clipped by 2 bases and J by 7 bases, with 17 bases between them. The CDR3 is 15 amino acids. The germline CDR1 and CDR2 sequences are MNHEY and SVGAGI. The CDR3 nucleotides read TGTGCCAGCAGTTACAGTCTGACAGAAGGGGTTGGCTACACCTTC. Protein sequence: CASSYSLTEGVGYTF.

The V gene is TRBV23-1, the J gene TRBJ2-3; TRBD2 agrees at 7 bases. TRBV23-1 carries the ORF label, with uncertain function. V gave up 4 bases and J gave up 3 bases; unmatched junction bases: 1. This CDR3 spans 13 amino acids. Written as DNA, the CDR3 is TGCGCCAGCAGTCCCGGGAGGACAGATACGCAGTATTTT. Translated: CASSPGRTDTQYF.

The chain has TRBV5-1 and TRBJ1-5; TRBD1 is a possible D gene (5 bases). Germline V gene lookup returns CDR1 SGHRS and CDR2 YFSETQ. The CDR3 runs to 15 residues. The V end lost 0 bases, the J end lost 2 bases, and 9 bases lay between the germline ends. The CDR3: CASSLDGGGNQPQHF. CDR3 DNA: TGCGCCAGCAGCTTGGACGGAGGGGGCAATCAGCCCCAGCATTTT.

The count of this clone is one. This chain joins TRBV6-5 and TRBJ1-2; 9 bases agree with TRBD1. The V segment lost 5 bases and the J segment 3 bases; nucleotides outside the gene matches: 4. The CDR3 has 14 amino acids. Per the germline V gene, CDR1 is MNHEY and CDR2 is SVGAGI. The CDR3 here is CASSGGQGYYGYTF. In nucleotides, the CDR3 is TGTGCCAGCAGTGGGGGACAGGGATACTATGGCTACACCTTC.

The V gene is TRBV27, the J gene TRBJ2-2; possible D gene TRBD1, 6 bases. Germline lookup yields CDR1 MNHEY and CDR2 SMNVEV (reference sequence). The CDR3 runs 15 residues. The ends were cut back, 4 bases at V and 1 base at J, with 10 bases in the middle. The CDR3 protein is CASSSGVRNTGELFF. The CDR3 nucleotides read TGTGCCAGCAGTTCAGGGGTGCGGAACACCGGGGAGCTGTTTTTT.

The chain employs TRBV19 and TRBJ2-5; 9 bases are a match to TRBD1. Germline V gives CDR1 LNHDA, CDR2 SQIVND (reference sequence). There are 14 residues in the CDR3. V was clipped by 4 bases and J by 3 bases; unmatched bases: 3. CDR3: CASSTWTGEETQYF. In DNA form, the CDR3 reads TGTGCCAGTAGTACTTGGACAGGGGAAGAGACCCAGTACTTC.

The chain couples TRBV4-2 to TRBJ2-3; 11 nucleotides agree with TRBD2. Unmatched junction bases numbered 7, after V lost 0 bases and J lost 2 bases. The CDR3 has 18 residues. Germline assignment: CDR1 LGHNA and CDR2 YNFKEQ. The CDR3 DNA sequence: TGTGCCAGCAGCCAAGATTACGCGACTAGCGGGATCACAGATACGCAGTATTTT. Its protein is CASSQDYATSGITDTQYF.